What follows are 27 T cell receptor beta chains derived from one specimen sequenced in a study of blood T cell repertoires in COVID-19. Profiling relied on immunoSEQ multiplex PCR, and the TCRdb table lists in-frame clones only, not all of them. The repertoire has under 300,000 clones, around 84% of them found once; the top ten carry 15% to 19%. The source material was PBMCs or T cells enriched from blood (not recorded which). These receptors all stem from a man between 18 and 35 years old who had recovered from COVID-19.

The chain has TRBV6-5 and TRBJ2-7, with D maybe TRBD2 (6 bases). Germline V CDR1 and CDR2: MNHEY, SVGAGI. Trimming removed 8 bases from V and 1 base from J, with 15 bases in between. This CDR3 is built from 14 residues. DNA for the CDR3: TGTGCCAGCGGCCGGGAGAGGGTGTCCTACGAGCAGTACTTC. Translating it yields CASGRERVSYEQYF.

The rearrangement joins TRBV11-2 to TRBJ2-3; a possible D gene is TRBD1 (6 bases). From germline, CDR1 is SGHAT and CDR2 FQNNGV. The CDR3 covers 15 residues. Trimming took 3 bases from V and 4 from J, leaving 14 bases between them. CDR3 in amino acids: CASSFSGARSDTQYF. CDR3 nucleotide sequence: TGTGCCAGCAGCTTTTCAGGGGCGCGATCAGATACGCAGTATTTT.

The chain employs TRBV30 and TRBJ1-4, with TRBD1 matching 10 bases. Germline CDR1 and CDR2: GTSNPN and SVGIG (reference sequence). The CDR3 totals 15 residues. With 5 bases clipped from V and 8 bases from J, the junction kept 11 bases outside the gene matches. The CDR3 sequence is CAWVPWGQGKEKLFF. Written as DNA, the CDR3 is TGTGCCTGGGTCCCCTGGGGACAGGGGAAGGAAAAACTGTTTTTT. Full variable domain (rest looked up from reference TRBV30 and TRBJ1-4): SQTIHQWPATLVQPVGSPLSLECTVEGTSNPNLYWYRQAAGRGLQLLFYSVGIGQISSEVPQNLSASRPQDRQFILSSKKLLLSDSGFYLCAWVPWGQGKEKLFFGSGTQLSVL.

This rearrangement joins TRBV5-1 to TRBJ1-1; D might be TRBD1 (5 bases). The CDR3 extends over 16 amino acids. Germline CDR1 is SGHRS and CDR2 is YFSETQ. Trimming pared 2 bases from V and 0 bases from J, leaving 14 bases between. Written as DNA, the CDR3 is TGCGCCAGCAGCTTCGGTGGTGGGGCGATGAACACTGAAGCTTTCTTT. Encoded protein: CASSFGGGAMNTEAFF.

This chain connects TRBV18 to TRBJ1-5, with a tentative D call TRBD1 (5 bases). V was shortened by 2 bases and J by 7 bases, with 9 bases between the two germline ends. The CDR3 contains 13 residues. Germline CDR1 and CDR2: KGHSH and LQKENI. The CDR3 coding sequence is TGTGCCAGCTCACCAGGGGCTGGACAGCCCCAGCATTTT. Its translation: CASSPGAGQPQHF. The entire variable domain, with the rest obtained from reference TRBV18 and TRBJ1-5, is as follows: NAGVMQNPRHLVRRRGQEARLRCSPMKGHSHVYWYRQLPEEGLKFMVYLQKENIIDESGMPKERFSAEFPKEGPSILRIQQVVRGDSAAYFCASSPGAGQPQHFGDGTRLSIL.

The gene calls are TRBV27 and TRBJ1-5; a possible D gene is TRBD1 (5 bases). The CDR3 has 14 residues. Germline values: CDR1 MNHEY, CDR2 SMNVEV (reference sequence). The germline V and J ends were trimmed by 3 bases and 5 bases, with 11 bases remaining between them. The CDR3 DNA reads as TGTGCCAGCAGTTTCGACAGATTACATCAGCCCCAGCATTTT. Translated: CASSFDRLHQPQHF.

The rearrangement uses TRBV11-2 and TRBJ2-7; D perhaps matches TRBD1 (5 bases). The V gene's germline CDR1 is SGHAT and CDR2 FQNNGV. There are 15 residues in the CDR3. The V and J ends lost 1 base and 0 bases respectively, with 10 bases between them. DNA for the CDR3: TGTGCCAGCAGCTTAGTAGGGGTGAACTCCTACGAGCAGTACTTC. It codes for CASSLVGVNSYEQYF.

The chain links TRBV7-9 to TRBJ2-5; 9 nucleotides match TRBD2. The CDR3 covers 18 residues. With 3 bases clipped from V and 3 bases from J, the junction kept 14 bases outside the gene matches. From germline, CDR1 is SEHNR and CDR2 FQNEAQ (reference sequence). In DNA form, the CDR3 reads TGTGCCAGCAGCTTTGGTCCTGATAGCGGGGGTACCAAAGAGACCCAGTACTTC. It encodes CASSFGPDSGGTKETQYF.

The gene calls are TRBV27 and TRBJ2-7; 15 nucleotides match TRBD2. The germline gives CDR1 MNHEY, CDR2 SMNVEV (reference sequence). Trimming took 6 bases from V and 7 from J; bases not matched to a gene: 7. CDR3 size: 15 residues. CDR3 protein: CASSPRTSGRGEQYF. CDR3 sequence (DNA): TGTGCCAGCAGCCCAAGGACTAGCGGGAGGGGGGAGCAGTACTTC.

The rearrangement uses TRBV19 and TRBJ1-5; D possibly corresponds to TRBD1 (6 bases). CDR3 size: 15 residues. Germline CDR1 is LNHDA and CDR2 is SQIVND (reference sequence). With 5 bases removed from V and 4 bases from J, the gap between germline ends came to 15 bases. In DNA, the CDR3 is TGTGCCAGTAGTCGTAAGGAACAGGGAAATCAGCCCCAGCATTTT. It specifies CASSRKEQGNQPQHF.

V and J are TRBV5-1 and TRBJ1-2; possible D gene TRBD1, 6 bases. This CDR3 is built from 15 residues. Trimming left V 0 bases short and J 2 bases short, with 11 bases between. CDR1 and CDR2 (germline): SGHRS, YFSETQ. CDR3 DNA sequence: TGCGCCAGCAGCTTGGTACAGGGCCTCAACTATGGCTACACCTTC. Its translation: CASSLVQGLNYGYTF.

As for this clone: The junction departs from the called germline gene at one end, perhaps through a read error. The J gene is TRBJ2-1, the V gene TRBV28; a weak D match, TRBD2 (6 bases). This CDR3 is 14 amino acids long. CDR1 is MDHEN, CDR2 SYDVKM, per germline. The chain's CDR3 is CASSLGDSDNEQFF. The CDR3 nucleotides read TGTGCCAGCAGTCTAGGGGACTCCGACAATGAGCAGTTCTTC.

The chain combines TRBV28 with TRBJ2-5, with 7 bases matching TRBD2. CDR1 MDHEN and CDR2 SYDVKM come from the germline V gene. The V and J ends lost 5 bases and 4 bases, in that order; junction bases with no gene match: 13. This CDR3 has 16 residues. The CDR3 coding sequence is TGTGCCAGCAGTCCTTCGGGAGGCGGTCTACGAGAGACCCAGTACTTC. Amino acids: CASSPSGGGLRETQYF.

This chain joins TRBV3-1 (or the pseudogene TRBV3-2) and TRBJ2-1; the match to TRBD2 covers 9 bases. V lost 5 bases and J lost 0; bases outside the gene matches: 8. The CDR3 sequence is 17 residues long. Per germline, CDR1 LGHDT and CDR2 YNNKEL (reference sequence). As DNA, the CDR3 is TGTGCCAGCAGCGAAAGTAGCGGGAGTGGCTCCTACAATGAGCAGTTCTTC. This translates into CASSESSGSGSYNEQFF.

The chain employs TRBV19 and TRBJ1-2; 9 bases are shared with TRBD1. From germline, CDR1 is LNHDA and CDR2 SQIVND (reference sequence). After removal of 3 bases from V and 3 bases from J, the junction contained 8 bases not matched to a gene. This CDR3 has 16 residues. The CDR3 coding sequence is TGTGCCAGTAGTATCGTTTTGACAGGGGGAGACTATGGCTACACCTTC. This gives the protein CASSIVLTGGDYGYTF.

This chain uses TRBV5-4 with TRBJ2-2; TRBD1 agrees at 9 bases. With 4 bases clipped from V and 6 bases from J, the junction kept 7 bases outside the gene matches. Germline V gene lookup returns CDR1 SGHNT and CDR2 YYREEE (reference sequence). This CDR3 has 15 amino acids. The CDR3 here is CASSRRQGVAGELFF. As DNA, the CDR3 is TGTGCCAGCAGCCGCAGACAGGGGGTGGCCGGGGAGCTGTTTTTT.

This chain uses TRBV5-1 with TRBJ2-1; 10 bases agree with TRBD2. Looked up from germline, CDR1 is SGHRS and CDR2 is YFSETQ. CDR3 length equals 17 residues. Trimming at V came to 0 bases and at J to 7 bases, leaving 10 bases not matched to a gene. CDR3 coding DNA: TGCGCCAGCAGCTTGGCCGGCCTAGCGGGGGTAAGGAATGAGCAGTTCTTC. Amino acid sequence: CASSLAGLAGVRNEQFF.

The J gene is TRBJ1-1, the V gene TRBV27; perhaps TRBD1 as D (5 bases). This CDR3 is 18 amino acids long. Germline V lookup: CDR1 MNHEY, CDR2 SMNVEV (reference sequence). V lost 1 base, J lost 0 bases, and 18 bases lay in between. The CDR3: CASSLFGNGGEVNTEAFF. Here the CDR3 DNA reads TGTGCCAGCAGTTTATTCGGTAACGGGGGGGAAGTGAACACTGAAGCTTTCTTT.

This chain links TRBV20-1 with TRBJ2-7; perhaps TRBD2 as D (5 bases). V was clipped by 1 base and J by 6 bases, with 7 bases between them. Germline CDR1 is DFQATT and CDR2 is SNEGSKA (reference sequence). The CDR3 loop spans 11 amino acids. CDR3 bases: TGCAGTGCTAGAGTGGAGGTCGAGCAGTACTTC. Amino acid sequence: CSARVEVEQYF.

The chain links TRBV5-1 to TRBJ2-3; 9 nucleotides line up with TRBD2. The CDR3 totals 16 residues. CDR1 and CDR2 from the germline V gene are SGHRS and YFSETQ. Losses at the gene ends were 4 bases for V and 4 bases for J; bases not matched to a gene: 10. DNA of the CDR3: TGCGCCAGCAGCGGGATGGCTAGCGGGATTTCAGATACGCAGTATTTT. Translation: CASSGMASGISDTQYF.

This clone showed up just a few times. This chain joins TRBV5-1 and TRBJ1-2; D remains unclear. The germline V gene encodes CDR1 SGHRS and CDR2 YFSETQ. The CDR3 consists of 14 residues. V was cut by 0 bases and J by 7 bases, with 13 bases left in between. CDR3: CASSLGEGSGGYTF. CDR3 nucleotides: TGCGCCAGCAGCTTGGGCGAGGGATCGGGTGGCTACACCTTC.

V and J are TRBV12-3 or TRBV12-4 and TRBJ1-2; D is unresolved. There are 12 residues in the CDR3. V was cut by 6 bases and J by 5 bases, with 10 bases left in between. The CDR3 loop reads CASSKRDYGYTF. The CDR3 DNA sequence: TGTGCCAGCAGCAAACGGGATTATGGCTACACCTTC.

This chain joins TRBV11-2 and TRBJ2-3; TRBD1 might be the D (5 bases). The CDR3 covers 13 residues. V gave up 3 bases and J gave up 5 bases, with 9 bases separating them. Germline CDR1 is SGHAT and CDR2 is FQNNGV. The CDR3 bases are TGTGCCAGCAGCTTTGCACAGGAAGATACGCAGTATTTT. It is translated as CASSFAQEDTQYF.

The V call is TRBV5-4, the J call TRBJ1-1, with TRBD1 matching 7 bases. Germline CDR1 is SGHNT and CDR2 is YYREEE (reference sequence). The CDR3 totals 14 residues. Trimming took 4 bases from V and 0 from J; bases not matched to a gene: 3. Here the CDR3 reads CASSRDRMNTEAFF. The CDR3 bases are TGTGCCAGCAGCCGGGACAGAATGAACACTGAAGCTTTCTTT.

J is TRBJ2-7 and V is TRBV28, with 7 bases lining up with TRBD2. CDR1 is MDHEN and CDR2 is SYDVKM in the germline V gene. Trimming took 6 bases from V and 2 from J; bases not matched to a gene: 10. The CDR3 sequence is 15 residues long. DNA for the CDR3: TGTGCCAGCAGACCTGGGGAGCGGGGACCCTACGAGCAGTACTTC. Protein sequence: CASRPGERGPYEQYF.

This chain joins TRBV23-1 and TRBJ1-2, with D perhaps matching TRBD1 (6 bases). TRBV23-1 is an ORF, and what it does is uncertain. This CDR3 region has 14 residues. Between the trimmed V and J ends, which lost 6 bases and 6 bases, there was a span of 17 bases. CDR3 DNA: TGCGCCAGCAGACAGGGAGAGATGGATGATGGCTACACCTTC. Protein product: CASRQGEMDDGYTF.

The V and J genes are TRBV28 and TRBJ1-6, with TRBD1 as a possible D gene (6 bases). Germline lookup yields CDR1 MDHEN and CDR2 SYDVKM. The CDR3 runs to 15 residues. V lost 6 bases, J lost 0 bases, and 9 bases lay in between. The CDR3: CASSTDSSYNSPLHF. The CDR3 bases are TGTGCCAGCAGCACGGACAGCTCCTATAATTCACCCCTCCACTTT.